The T cell receptor beta chain under discussion was sequenced for a study of shared clonotypes between healthy human individuals. Comment on this clone: Its specificity is not known.

Study results and limitations: Researchers found naive subsets generally carried larger estimated richness than memory subsets. Sampling covered nothing but blood. Tissue TCR repertoires likely differ from those found in blood.

This CDR3 spans 14 amino acids. Unmatched junction bases numbered 9, after V lost 6 bases and J lost 6 bases. CDR1 LGHNA and CDR2 YNFKEQ come from the germline V gene. Clones were read by immunoSEQ multiplex PCR, and TCRdb kept only the in-frame ones, dropping some. Among some 500,000 clones listed, 90% to 96% were seen once. The chain links TRBV4-2 to TRBJ2-3; 7 bases align to TRBD2. The sequencing sample was made of naive CD4+ T cells sorted from blood. Documented subset: CD45RA+ positively selected. This TCR was sampled from a woman aged 25 to 45 in good health. Here the CDR3 DNA reads TGTGCCAGCAGTGGCGGGAGAAGTGTCGATACGCAGTATTTT. Its translation: CASSGGRSVDTQYF.